The following is a T cell receptor beta chain sequence with its context. This entry belongs to a study of blood T cell repertoires in COVID-19. At the level of the study: Samples came from the United States, Italy and Spain, spanning acute and convalescent COVID-19.

Authors' methods: By means of reference gene primer amplification, nucleated cell counts were estimated. Only in-frame clones appear in the TCRdb table, and some are missing; sequencing was by immunoSEQ multiplex PCR. V and J calls and clone size are those listed in that table; D and trimming were worked out from the DNA. The table shows about 47,000 clones, with around 85% occurring only once. Seattle patients were enrolled during active infection and followed longitudinally. Per the germline V gene, CDR1 is LGHNA and CDR2 is YNFKEQ. This CDR3 spans 17 amino acids. V was pared by 2 bases and J by 2 bases, with 8 bases of the junction left unmatched.

The sequence came from an elderly woman with COVID-19, enrolled during active disease. The sequencing sample was made of peripheral blood. The rearrangement links TRBV4-2 to TRBJ2-3; TRBD2 matches at 9 bases. The CDR3 is CASSQTTAGGPTDTQYF. The CDR3, as DNA: TGTGCCAGCAGCCAAACTACGGCGGGAGGGCCCACAGATACGCAGTATTTT.